The T cell receptor (beta chain) described here comes from a study of blood T cell repertoires in COVID-19. About the study: Two negative PCRs, clearance, or symptom resolution characterized the recovered Cohort 3 donors.

Original analysis: Cell counts per sample came from amplifying reference gene primers. Profiling relied on immunoSEQ multiplex PCR, and the TCRdb table lists in-frame clones only, not all of them. Clone size and V and J calls were adopted from that table, with D and trimming inferred from the DNA. The sample holds about 360,000 clones, around 87% seen once. Trimming removed 5 bases from V and 4 bases from J, with 15 bases in between. This CDR3 is built from 14 residues. From germline, CDR1 is SGHRS and CDR2 YFSETQ. The chain joins TRBV5-1 to TRBJ2-5, with D perhaps TRBD1 (5 bases). The sequencing input was PBMCs or T cells enriched from blood (not recorded which). The TCR sequence derives from a man aged 40-50 years in a cohort exposed to, infected with or recovered from COVID-19 (not recorded which). CDR3 coding DNA: TGCGCCAGCAGACAACCAGAGACAGTAGAGACCCAGTACTTC. It is translated as CASRQPETVETQYF.